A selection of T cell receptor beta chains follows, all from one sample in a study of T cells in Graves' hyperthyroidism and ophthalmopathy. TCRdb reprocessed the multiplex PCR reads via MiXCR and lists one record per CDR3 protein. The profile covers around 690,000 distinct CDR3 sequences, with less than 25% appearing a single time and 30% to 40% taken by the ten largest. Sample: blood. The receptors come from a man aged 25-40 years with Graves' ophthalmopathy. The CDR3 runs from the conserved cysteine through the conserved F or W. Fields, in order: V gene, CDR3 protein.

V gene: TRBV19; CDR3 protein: CASRLAGVGNEQFF
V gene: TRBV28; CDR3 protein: CASSLMSGNSYNEQFF
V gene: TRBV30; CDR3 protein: CAWSAREGTQYF
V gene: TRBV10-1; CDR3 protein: CASSDSGTGELFF
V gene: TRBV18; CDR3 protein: CASSPSGRTAANEQFF
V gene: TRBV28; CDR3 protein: CASVGGPFLSNEQFF
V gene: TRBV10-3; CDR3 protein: CAIRTGGKYNEQFF
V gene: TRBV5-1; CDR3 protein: CASSLRLRNTDTQYF
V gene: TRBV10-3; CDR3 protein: CAISEPDRSWEEKLFF
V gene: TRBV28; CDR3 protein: CASSFETSGRYHEQYF
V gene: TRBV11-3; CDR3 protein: CASSLGTIKDNNEQFF
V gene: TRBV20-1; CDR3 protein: CSARRYSNQPQHF
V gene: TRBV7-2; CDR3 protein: CASSLGLLAGTDTQYF
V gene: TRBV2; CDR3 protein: CASSESRDTEAFF
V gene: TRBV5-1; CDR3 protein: CASSLVVSWLRTNTGELFF
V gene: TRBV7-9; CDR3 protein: CASRAGVKWELFF
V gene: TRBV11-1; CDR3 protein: CASNKPGSYEQYF
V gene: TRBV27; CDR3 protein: CATDRGDNEQYF
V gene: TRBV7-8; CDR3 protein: CASSLVHWIAGKGEHTGELFF
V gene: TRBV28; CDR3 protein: CASSHGGSQGEKLFF
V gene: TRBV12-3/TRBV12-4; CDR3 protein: CASSSNTGGKANEKLFF
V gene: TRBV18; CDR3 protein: CASSPPWQGKSYEQYF
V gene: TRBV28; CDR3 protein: CASGGGQNTEAFF
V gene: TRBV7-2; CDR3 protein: CASSYLTVYNEQFF
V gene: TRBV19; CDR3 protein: CASSKENTEAFF
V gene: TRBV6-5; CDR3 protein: CASSYKGSSSYEQYF
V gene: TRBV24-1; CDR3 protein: CATSEEGSQETQYF
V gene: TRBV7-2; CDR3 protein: CASSRKVGGGEKLFF
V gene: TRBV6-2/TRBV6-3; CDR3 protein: CASRTTGEGNANIQYF
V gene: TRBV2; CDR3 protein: CASSLASDRGLFF
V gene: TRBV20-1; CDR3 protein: CSARDMGRSNTGELFF
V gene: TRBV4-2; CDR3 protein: CASSPGSGASSYEQYF
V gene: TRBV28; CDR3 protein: CASSLDRVSVYTF
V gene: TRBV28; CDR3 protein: CASSLGVSGDNQPQHF
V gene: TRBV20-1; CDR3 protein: CSAPAALGYEQYF